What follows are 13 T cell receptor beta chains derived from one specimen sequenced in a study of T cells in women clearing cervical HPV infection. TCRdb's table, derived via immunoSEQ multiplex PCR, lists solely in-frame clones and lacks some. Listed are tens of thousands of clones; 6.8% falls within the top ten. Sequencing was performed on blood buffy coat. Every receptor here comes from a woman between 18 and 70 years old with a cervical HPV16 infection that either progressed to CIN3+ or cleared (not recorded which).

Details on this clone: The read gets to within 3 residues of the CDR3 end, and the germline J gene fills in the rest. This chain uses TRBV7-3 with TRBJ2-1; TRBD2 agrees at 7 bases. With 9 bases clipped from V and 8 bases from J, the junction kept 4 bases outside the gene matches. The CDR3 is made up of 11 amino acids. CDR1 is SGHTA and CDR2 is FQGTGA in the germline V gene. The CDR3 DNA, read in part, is TGTGCCAGTCGGACTAGTCATGAG. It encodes CASRTSHE. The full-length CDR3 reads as CASRTSHEQFF.

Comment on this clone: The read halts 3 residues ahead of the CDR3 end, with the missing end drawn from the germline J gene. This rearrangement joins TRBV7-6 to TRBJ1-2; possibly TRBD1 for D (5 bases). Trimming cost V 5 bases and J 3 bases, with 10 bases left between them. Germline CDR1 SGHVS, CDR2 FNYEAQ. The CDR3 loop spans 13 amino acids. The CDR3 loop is CASSPGLDYGYTF. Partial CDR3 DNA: TGTGCCAGCAGCCCAGGGTTGGACTATGGC.

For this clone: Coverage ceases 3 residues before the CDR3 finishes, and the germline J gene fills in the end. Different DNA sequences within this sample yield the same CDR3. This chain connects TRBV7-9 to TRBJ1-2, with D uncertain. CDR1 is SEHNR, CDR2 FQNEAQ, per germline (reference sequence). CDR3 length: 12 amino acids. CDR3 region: CASSFSTDTYTF. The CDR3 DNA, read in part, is TGTGCCAGCAGCTTCTCCACAGATACG.

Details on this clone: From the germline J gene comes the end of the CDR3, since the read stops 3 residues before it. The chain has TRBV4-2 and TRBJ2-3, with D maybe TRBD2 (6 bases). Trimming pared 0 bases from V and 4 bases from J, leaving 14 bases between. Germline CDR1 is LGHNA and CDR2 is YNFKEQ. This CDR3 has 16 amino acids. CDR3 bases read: TGTGCCAGCAGCCAAGAGATCGGAGGGGCCGCAGATACG. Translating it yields CASSQEIGGAADT. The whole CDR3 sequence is CASSQEIGGAADTQYF.

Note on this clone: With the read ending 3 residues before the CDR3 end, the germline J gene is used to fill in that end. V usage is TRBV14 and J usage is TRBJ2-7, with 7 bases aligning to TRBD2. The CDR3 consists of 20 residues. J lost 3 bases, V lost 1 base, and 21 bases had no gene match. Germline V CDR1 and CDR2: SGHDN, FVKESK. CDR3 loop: CASSQVRGLTSTLLSYEQYF. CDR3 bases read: TGTGCCAGCAGCCAAGTAAGGGGACTAACCTCTACTCTCCTTAGCTACGAG.

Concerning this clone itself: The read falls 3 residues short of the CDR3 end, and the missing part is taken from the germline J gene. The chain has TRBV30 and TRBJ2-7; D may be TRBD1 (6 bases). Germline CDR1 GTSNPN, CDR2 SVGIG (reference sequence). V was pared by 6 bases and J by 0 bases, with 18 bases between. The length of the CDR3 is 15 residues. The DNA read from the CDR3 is TGTGCCTGCCAACCCAGGCAGGGGATCTCCTACGAG. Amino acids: CACQPRQGISYE. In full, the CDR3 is CACQPRQGISYEQYF.

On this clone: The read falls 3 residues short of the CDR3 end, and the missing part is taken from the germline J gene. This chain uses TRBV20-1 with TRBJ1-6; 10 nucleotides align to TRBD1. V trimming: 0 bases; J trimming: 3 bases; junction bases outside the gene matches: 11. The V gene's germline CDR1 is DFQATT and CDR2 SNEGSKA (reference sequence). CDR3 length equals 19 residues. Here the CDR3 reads CSARDRRDRGRVYNSPLHF. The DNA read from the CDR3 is TGCAGTGCTAGAGATCGCCGGGACAGGGGTAGGGTCTATAATTCACCC.

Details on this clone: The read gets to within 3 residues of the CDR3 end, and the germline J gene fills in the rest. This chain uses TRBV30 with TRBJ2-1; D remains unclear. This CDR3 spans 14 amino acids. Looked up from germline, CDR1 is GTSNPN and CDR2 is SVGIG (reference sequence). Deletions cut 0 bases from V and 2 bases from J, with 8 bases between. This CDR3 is CAWSVTQTYNEQFF. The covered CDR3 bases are TGTGCCTGGAGTGTCACACAGACCTACAATGAG. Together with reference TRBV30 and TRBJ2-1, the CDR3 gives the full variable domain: SQTIHQWPATLVQPVGSPLSLECTVEGTSNPNLYWYRQAAGRGLQLLFYSVGIGQISSEVPQNLSASRPQDRQFILSSKKLLLSDSGFYLCAWSVTQTYNEQFFGPGTRLTVL.

CDR3 loop: CASRPTDSTDTQYF. CDR3 bases read: TGTGCCAGTAGGCCGACAGACAGCACAGATACG. The rearrangement uses TRBV19 and TRBJ2-3; maybe TRBD1 (5 bases). The observed sequence ends 3 residues before the CDR3 terminus, with the missing tail filled in from the germline J gene. The germline CDR1 and CDR2 sequences are LNHDA and SQIVND (reference sequence). The CDR3 extends over 14 amino acids. Trimming left V 6 bases short and J 0 bases short, with 10 bases between.

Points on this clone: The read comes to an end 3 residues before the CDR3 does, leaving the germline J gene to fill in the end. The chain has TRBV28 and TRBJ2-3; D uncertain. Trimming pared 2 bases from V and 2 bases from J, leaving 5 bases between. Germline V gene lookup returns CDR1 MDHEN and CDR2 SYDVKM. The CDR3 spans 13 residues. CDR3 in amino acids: CASSLTATDTQYF. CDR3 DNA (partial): TGTGCCAGCAGTTTAACAGCCACAGATACG.

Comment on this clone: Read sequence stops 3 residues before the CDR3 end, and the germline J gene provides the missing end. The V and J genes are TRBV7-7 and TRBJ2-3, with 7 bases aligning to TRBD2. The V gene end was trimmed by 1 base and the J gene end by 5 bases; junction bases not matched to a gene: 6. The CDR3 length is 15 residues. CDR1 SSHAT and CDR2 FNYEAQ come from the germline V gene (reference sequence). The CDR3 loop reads CASSLGGSSKDTQYF. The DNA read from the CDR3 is TGTGCCAGCAGCTTAGGCGGGAGTTCTAAAGATACG.

CDR3 residues: CSGTGTETQYF. The part of the CDR3 DNA that was read is TGCAGTGGGACAGGGACGGAGACC. The V gene is TRBV20-1, the J gene TRBJ2-5; 8 nucleotides agree with TRBD1. The read stops 3 residues short of the end of the CDR3; the missing end is completed from the germline J gene. This CDR3 is built from 11 residues. Germline V gene lookup returns CDR1 DFQATT and CDR2 SNEGSKA (reference sequence). Trimming cost V 7 bases and J 5 bases; bases outside gene matches: 3.

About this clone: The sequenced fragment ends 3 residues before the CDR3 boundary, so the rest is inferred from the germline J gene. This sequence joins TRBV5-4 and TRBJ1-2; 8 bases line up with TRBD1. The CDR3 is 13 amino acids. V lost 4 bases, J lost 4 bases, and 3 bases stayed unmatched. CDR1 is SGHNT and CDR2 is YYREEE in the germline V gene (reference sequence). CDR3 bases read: TGTGCCAGCAGCACGACAGGGGCCTATGGC. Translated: CASSTTGAYG. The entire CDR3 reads CASSTTGAYGYTF.